One sample yielded the 4 T cell receptor beta chains listed below, sequenced in a study of T cell responses to AZD1222 COVID-19 vaccine. Measured with immunoSEQ multiplex PCR; TCRdb has only the in-frame clones, and not every one. The profile shows over 95,000 clones, 80% to 90% of them singletons. The specimen comprised peripheral blood, sampled on day 0 of AZD1222 vaccination. The receptors were gathered from an adult in good health.

The J gene is TRBJ1-1, the V gene TRBV15, with a tentative D call TRBD1 (5 bases). Per the germline V gene, CDR1 is LNHNV and CDR2 is YYDKDF (reference sequence). CDR3 length equals 15 residues. Trimming took 0 bases from V and 4 from J, leaving 12 bases between them. This chain's CDR3 is CATSRDRAGITEAFF. CDR3 DNA sequence: TGTGCCACCAGCAGAGATAGAGCAGGGATCACTGAAGCTTTCTTT.

This chain uses TRBV21-1 with TRBJ2-7; the table's D gene call, TRBD1, was not cross checked with the DNA. TRBV21-1 is recorded as a pseudogene. This CDR3 has 13 amino acids. CDR3 DNA sequence: TGTGCCAGCATAGACAGGCGAACCTACGAGCAGTACTTC. Translation gives CASIDRRTYEQYF.

V gene TRBV30 combines with J gene TRBJ2-7; possible D gene TRBD2, 5 bases. V was cut by 4 bases and J by 2 bases, with 18 bases left in between. This CDR3 has 15 amino acids. Germline CDR1 reads GTSNPN; CDR2 reads SVGIG (reference sequence). The CDR3 region has the DNA TGTGCCTGGAAACACGGTCGGACTGCGCCCTACGAGCAGTACTTC. Its translation: CAWKHGRTAPYEQYF.

The rearrangement uses TRBV7-2 and TRBJ2-3; tentatively, D is TRBD2 (6 bases). The CDR3 is 14 residues long. Trimming took off 5 bases at V and 1 base at J, with 10 bases between the two ends. Germline CDR1 and CDR2: SGHTA and FQGNSA. The CDR3 region is CASSGPSGTDTQYF. The CDR3, as DNA: TGTGCCAGCAGCGGGCCTAGCGGCACAGATACGCAGTATTTT.